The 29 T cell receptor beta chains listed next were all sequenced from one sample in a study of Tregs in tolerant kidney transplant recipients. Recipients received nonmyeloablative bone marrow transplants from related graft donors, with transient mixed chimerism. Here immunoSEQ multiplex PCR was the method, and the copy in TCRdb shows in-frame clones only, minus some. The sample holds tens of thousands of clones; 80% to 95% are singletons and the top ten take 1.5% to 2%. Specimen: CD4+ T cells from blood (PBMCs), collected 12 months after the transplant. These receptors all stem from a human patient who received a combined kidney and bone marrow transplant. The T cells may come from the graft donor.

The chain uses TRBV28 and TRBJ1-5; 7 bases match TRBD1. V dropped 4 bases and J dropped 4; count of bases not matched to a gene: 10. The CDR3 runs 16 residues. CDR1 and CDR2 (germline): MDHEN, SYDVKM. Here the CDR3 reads CASSYPLDRKNQPQHF. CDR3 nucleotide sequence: TGTGCCAGCAGTTATCCTTTGGACAGGAAGAATCAGCCCCAGCATTTT.

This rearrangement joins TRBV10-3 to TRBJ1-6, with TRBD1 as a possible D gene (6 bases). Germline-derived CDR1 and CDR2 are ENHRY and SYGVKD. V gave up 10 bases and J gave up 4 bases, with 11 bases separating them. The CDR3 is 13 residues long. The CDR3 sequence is CATRTAYNSPLHF. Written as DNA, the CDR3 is TGTGCCACCCGGACAGCATATAATTCACCCCTCCACTTT.

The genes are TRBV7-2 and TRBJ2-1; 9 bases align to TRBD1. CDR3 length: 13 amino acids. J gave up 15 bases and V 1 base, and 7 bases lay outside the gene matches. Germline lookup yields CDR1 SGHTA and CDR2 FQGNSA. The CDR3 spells CASSLGPTGGVFF. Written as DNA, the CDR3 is TGTGCCAGCAGCTTAGGCCCGACAGGGGGTGTGTTCTTC.

The CDR3: CASSFNGGNTEAFF. CDR3 coding DNA: TGTGCCAGCAGCTTCAACGGCGGGAACACTGAAGCTTTCTTT. The chain is built from TRBV11-3 and TRBJ1-1; D is unresolved. CDR3 size: 14 residues. Germline CDR1 and CDR2: SGHNT and YENEEA. V lost 3 bases to trimming and J lost 1 base, with 9 bases between them.

DNA for the CDR3: TGTGCCATAGTTGGGCGAAGCTCCTACAATGAGCAGTTCTTC. As protein: CAIVGRSSYNEQFF. The chain uses TRBV19 and TRBJ2-1; no definite D call. The germline gives CDR1 LNHDA, CDR2 SQIVND (reference sequence). The ends were cut back, 10 bases at V and 0 bases at J, with 13 bases in the middle. The CDR3 is 14 amino acids.

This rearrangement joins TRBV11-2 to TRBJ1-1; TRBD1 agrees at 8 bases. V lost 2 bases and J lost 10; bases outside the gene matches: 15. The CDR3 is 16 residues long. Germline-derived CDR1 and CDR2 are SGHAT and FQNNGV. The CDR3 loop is CASSLRTGWGVEAAFF. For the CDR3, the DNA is TGTGCCAGCAGCTTACGGACAGGGTGGGGAGTCGAAGCAGCTTTCTTT.

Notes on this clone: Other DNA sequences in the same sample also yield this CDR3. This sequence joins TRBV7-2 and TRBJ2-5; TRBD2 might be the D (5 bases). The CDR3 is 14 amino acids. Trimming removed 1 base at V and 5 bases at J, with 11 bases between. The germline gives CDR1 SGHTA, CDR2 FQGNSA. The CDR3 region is CASSLGSRRETQYF. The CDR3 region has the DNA TGTGCCAGCAGCTTAGGGTCTAGGAGGGAGACCCAGTACTTC. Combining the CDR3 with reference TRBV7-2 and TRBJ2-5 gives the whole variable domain GAGVSQSPSNKVTEKGKDVELRCDPISGHTALYWYRQSLGQGLEFLIYFQGNSAPDKSGLPSDRFSAERTGGSVSTLTIQRTQQEDSAVYLCASSLGSRRETQYFGPGTRLLVL.

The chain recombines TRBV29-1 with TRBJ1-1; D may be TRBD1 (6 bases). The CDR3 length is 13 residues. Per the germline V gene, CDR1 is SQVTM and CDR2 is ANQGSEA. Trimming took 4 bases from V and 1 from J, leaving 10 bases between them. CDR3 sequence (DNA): TGCAGCGTTGGGAAAGGGGGGAACACTGAAGCTTTCTTT. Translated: CSVGKGGNTEAFF.

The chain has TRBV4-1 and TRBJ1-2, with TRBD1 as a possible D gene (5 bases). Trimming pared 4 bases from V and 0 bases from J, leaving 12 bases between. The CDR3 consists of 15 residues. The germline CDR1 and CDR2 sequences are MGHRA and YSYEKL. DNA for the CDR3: TGCGCCAGCAGCCTGGGTAGGGGTGCTAACTATGGCTACACCTTC. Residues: CASSLGRGANYGYTF.

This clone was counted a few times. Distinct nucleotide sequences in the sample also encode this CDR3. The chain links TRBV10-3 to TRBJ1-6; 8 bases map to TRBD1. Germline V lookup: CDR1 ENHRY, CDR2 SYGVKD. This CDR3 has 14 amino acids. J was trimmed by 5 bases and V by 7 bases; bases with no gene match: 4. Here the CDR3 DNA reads TGTGCCATCACTCAGACAGGGGATAATTCACCCCTCCACTTT. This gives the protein CAITQTGDNSPLHF.

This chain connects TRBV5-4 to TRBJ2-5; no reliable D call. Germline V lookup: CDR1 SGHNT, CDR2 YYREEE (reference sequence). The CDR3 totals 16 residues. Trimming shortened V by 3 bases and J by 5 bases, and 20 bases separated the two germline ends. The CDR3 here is CASSSIETRIEETQYF. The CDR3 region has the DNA TGTGCCAGCAGCTCAATAGAGACCAGGATCGAGGAGACCCAGTACTTC.

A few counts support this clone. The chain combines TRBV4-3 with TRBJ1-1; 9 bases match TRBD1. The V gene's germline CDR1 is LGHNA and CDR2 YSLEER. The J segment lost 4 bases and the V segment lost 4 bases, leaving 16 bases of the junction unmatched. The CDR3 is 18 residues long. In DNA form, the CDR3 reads TGCGCCAGCAGCCTACCCTCCCAGACAACAGGGGGCGTCACTGAAGCTTTCTTT. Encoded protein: CASSLPSQTTGGVTEAFF.

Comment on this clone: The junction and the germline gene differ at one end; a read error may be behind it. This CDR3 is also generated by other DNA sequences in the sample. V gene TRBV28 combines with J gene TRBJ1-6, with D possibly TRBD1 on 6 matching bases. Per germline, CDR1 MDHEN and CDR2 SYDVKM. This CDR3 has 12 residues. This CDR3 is CASRDSNSPLHF. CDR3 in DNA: TGTGCCAGCAGGGACAGCAATTCCCCCCTCCACTTT.

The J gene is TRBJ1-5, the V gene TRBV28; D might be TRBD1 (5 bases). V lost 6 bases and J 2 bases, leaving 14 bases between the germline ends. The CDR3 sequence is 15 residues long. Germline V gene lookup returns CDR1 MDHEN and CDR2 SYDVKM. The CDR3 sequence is CASRERGGGNQPQHF. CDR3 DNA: TGTGCCAGCAGAGAGAGGGGCGGGGGCAATCAGCCCCAGCATTTT.

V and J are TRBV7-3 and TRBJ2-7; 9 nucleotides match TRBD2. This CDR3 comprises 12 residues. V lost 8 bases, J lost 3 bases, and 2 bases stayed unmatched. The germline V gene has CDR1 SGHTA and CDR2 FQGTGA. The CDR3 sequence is CASGLARYEQYF. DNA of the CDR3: TGTGCCAGCGGACTAGCGCGCTACGAGCAGTACTTC.

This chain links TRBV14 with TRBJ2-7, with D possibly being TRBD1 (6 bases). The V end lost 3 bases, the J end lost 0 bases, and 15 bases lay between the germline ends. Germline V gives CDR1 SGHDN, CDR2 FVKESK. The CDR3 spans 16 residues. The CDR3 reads CASSHPLGAFSYEQYF. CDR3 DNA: TGTGCCAGCAGCCACCCTTTGGGGGCCTTCTCCTACGAGCAGTACTTC.

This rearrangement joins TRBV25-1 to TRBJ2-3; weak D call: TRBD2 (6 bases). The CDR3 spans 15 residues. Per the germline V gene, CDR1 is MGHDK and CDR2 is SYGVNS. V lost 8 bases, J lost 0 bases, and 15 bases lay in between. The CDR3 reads CASSHSGSSTDTQYF. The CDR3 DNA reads TGTGCCAGCTCCCATAGCGGAAGTAGCACAGATACGCAGTATTTT.

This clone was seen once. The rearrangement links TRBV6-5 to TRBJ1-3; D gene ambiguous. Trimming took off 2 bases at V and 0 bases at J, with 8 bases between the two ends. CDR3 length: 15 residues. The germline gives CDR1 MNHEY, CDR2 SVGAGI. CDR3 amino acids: CASSYDKSSGNTIYF. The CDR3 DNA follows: TGTGCCAGCAGTTACGACAAGAGCTCTGGAAACACCATATATTTT.

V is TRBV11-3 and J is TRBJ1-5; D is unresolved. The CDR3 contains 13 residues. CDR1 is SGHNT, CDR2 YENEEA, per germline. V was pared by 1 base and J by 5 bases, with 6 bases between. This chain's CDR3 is CASSLGRYQPQHF. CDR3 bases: TGTGCCAGCAGCTTAGGTCGGTATCAGCCCCAGCATTTT. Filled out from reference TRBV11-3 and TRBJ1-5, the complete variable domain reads EAGVVQSPRYKIIEKKQPVAFWCNPISGHNTLYWYLQNLGQGPELLIRYENEEAVDDSQLPKDRFSAERLKGVDSTLKIQPAELGDSAVYLCASSLGRYQPQHFGDGTRLSIL.

The CDR3 spells CASSLQAGSSYEQYF. The CDR3 DNA reads as TGTGCCAGCAGCTTACAAGCGGGAAGCTCCTACGAGCAGTACTTC. The chain couples TRBV7-2 to TRBJ2-7, with 7 nucleotides matching TRBD2. V shed 2 bases, J shed 0 bases, and the junction held 4 bases outside the gene matches. Germline V gene sequence: CDR1 SGHTA, CDR2 FQGNSA. The CDR3 is 15 amino acids.

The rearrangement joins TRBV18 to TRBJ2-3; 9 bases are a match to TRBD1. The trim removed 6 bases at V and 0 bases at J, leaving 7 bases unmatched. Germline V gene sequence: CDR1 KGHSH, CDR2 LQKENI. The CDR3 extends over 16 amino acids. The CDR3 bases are TGTGCCAGCTCGCCTACAGGGGGCCCCAGCACAGATACGCAGTATTTT. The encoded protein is CASSPTGGPSTDTQYF.

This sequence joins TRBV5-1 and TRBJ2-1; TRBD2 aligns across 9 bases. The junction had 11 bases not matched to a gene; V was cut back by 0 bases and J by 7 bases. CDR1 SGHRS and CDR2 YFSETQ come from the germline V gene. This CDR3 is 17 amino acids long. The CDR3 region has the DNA TGCGCCAGCAGCTTGGGGCTTGGTAGCGGGGGCGGGAATGAGCAGTTCTTC. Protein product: CASSLGLGSGGGNEQFF.

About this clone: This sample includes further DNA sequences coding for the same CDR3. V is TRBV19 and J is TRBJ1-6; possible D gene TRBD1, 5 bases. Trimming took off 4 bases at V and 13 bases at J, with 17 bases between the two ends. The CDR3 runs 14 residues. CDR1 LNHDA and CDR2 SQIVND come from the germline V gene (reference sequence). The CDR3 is CASSTTGVQSPLHF. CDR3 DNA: TGTGCCAGTAGTACCACAGGTGTGCAATCCCCCCTCCACTTT.

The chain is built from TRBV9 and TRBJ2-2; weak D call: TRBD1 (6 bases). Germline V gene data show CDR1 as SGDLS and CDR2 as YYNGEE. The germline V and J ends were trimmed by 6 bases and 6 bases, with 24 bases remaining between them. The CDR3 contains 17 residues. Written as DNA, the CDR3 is TGTGCCAGCACCTCACCCCGAGGGGGAATGAATCCCGGGGAGCTGTTTTTT. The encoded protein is CASTSPRGGMNPGELFF. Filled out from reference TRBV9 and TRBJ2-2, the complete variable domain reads DSGVTQTPKHLITATGQRVTLRCSPRSGDLSVYWYQQSLDQGLQFLIQYYNGEERAKGNILERFSAQQFPDLHSELNLSSLELGDSALYFCASTSPRGGMNPGELFFGEGSRLTVL.

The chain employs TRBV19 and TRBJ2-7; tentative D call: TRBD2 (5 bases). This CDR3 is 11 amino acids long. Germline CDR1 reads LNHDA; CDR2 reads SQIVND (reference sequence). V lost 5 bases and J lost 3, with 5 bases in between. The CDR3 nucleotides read TGTGCCAGTAGTGAGGGCTACGAGCAGTACTTC. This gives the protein CASSEGYEQYF.

CDR3 protein: CASSPQRAPYEQYF. The CDR3 DNA reads TGCGCCAGCAGCCCGCAGCGGGCACCCTACGAGCAGTACTTC. The J gene is TRBJ2-7, the V gene TRBV4-1; D is perhaps TRBD2 (6 bases). This CDR3 is built from 14 residues. The germline V and J ends were trimmed by 4 bases and 2 bases, with 12 bases remaining between them. The germline V gene encodes CDR1 MGHRA and CDR2 YSYEKL.

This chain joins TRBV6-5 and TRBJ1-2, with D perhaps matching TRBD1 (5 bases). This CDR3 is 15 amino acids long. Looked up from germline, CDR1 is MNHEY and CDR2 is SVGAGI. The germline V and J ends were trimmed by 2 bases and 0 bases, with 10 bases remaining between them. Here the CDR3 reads CASSYATATNYGYTF. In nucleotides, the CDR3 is TGTGCCAGCAGTTACGCGACAGCAACTAACTATGGCTACACCTTC.

CDR3 residues: CASSRQGRSGGYQETQYF. CDR3 nucleotide sequence: TGTGCCAGCAGCCGCCAAGGAAGGAGCGGGGGGTACCAAGAGACCCAGTACTTC. The chain carries TRBV4-2 and TRBJ2-5; 9 bases line up with TRBD2. V lost 4 bases to trimming and J lost 0 bases; unmatched junction nucleotides: 12. In germline, CDR1 is LGHNA, CDR2 YNFKEQ. This CDR3 has 18 residues.

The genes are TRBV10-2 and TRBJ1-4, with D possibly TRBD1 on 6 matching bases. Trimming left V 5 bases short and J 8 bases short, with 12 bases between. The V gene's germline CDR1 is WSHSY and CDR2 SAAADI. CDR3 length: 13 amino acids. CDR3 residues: CASSLGAREKLFF. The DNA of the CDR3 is TGCGCCAGCAGTTTGGGGGCGCGCGAAAAACTGTTTTTT.